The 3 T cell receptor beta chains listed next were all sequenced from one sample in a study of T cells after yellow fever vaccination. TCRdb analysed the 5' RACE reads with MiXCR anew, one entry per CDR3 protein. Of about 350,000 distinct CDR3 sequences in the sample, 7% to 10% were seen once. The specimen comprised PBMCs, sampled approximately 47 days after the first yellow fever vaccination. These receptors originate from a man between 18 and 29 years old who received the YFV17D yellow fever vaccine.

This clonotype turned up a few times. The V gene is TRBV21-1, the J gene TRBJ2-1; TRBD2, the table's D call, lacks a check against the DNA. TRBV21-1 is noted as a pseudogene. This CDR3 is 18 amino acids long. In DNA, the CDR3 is TGTGCCAGCAGCAAAGGGGCCAGCGGGGGGGAATCGGGCAATGAGCAGTTCTTC. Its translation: CASSKGASGGESGNEQFF.

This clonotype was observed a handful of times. CDR3 bases: TGCAGTGCTAGAGATTGGAGAGGGGCAAGCAATCAGCCCCAGCATTTT. It translates to CSARDWRGASNQPQHF. The chain links TRBV20-1 to TRBJ1-5; a weak D match, TRBD1 (5 bases). The germline V gene encodes CDR1 DFQATT and CDR2 SNEGSKA (reference sequence). The CDR3 extends over 16 amino acids. V dropped 0 bases and J dropped 1 base, with 13 bases sitting between them.

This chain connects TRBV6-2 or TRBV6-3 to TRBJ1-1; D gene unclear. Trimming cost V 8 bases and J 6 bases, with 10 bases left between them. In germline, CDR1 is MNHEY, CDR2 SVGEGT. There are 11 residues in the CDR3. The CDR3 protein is CASRMMAEAFF. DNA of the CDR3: TGTGCCAGCCGAATGATGGCTGAAGCTTTCTTT.